These T cell receptor beta chains were read from a single sample in a study of cytomegalovirus exposure and HLA in healthy donors. The table came from immunoSEQ multiplex PCR; TCRdb's copy has only in-frame clones and leaves some out. This sample has around 140,000 clones, with about four fifths found just once. The specimen sequenced was PBMCs. Every receptor here comes from a man between 18 and 29 years old in good health and CMV-seropositive. CDR3s include the opening cysteine and the closing phenylalanine or tryptophan.

TRBJ1-1 | TRBV28 | CAGASGTGNTEAFF
TRBJ1-1 | TRBV6-6 | CASSYSGGKSEAFF
TRBJ2-1 | TRBV10-3 | CAISTSSGSAYNEQFF
TRBJ2-3 | TRBV5-4 | CASSLEGGTDTQYF
TRBJ2-7 | TRBV5-1 | CASSWYGQPSPSEQYF
TRBJ2-2 | TRBV2 | CASSKQGNTGELFF
TRBJ2-1 | TRBV7-9 | CASSLRESSYNEQFF
TRBJ1-4 | TRBV18 | CASSPNRDSATNEKLFF
TRBJ2-1 | TRBV2 | CASTRDSLYNEQFF
TRBJ1-2 | TRBV19 | CASSTARLASTGSYGYTF
TRBJ2-7 | TRBV29-1 | CSGGWGSSYEQYF
TRBJ2-1 | TRBV5-1 | CASSLSGDSYNEQFF
TRBJ1-5 | TRBV28 | CASTLAPSMVEPQHF
TRBJ2-1 | TRBV5-1 | CASSLDRGAHEQFF
TRBJ1-1 | TRBV7-6 | CASSLSGGLEAFF
TRBJ2-1 | TRBV19 | CASTPFLTGSDEQFF
TRBJ1-1 | TRBV5-1 | CASSPTVRNTEAFF
TRBJ2-7 | TRBV20-1 | CSAFQGYEQYF
TRBJ1-5 | TRBV19 | CASSNWTGGFVDQPQHF
TRBJ1-1 | TRBV5-1 | CASSSKLEGRIPEAFF
TRBJ2-7 | TRBV7-3 | CASSLTSHTSEQYF
TRBJ2-1 | TRBV19 | CASTTSPRSSSYNEQFF
TRBJ1-2 | TRBV6-6 | CASGQGAGYTF
TRBJ2-7 | TRBV10-2 | CASSASSPSSYEQYF
TRBJ1-6 | TRBV23-1 | CASSHKRDSYKSSYNSPLHF
TRBJ1-1 | TRBV27 | CASTPAGGAGTEAFF
TRBJ1-1 | TRBV19 | CASRPGTGSTEAFF
TRBJ1-5 | TRBV5-1 | CASSLTGNSNQPQHF
TRBJ2-5 | TRBV5-1 | CASSLEPSGTFQETQYF